This T cell receptor (beta chain) was retrieved from a study of early T cells in non-severe SARS-CoV-2 infection. Study-wide background: Sequencing of unsorted whole blood was done on bulk RNA, leaving chains unpaired.

The germline CDR1 and CDR2 sequences are DFQATT and SNEGSKA (reference sequence). V lost 3 bases to trimming and J lost 7 bases, with 22 bases between them. This CDR3 has 15 residues. This clonotype showed up many times. TCRdb used MiXCR to reprocess the 5' RACE reads, holding one entry per CDR3 protein. The sample holds some 34,000 distinct CDR3 sequences; around 7% are singletons and the top ten take about 13%. The V and J genes are TRBV20-1 and TRBJ2-7; possibly TRBD1 for D (6 bases). The specimen was whole blood, collected at baseline. The TCR originated in an adult who was a healthcare worker with PCR-confirmed SARS-CoV-2 infection or an uninfected control (not recorded which). CDR3 loop: CSASRETGIRWEQYF. The DNA of the CDR3 is TGCAGTGCTAGTAGGGAAACAGGGATTCGCTGGGAGCAGTACTTC.